Below are 26 T cell receptor beta chains sequenced from a single sample in a study of T cells in Graves' hyperthyroidism and ophthalmopathy (dated 2019 in TCRdb). Library preparation employed multiplex PCR. The instrument given in TCRdb is Illumina HiSeq 2000. Amplification of TCR beta CDR3 regions was carried out from RNA transcripts. The first round of RT-PCR for the TCR CDR3 was performed with the HTBI primer set and the Qiagen OneStep RT-PCR kit. The public reads were run again by TCRdb, first through fastp at Q25 and then through MiXCR, and only productive beta chains were kept. Each entry merges the rows of one CDR3 protein and shows their most common DNA and genes. This sample lists 300,000 to 400,000 distinct CDR3 sequences; 18% were detected once. Together, the top ten hold about half of the sample. Material: blood. The source is a woman between 45 and 65 years old with Graves' hyperthyroidism.

The table lists this clonotype with many counts. The chain combines TRBV28 with TRBJ1-5, with unresolved D. The V end was cut by 4 bases, the J end by 2 bases, with 12 bases between. The CDR3 contains 15 residues. CDR1 MDHEN and CDR2 SYDVKM come from the germline V gene. For the CDR3, the DNA is TGTGCCAGCAGTTGGGAGGGCTCCGGCAATCAGCCCCAGCATTTT. Translated, it gives CASSWEGSGNQPQHF.

The sample holds a few counts of this clonotype. The V call is TRBV20-1, the J call TRBJ2-7; D ambiguous. This CDR3 has 14 amino acids. Germline CDR1 is DFQATT and CDR2 is SNEGSKA (reference sequence). Trimming left V 0 bases short and J 2 bases short, with 11 bases between. The CDR3, as DNA: TGCAGTGCTAGAGATTCCAAAAAACCCTACGAGCAGTACGTC. It encodes CSARDSKKPYEQYV.

This clonotype was counted many times. The genes are TRBV6-1 and TRBJ2-3; D may be TRBD1 (5 bases). The CDR3 length is 15 residues. Germline V gene lookup returns CDR1 MNHNS and CDR2 SASEGT. With 5 bases removed from V and 4 bases from J, the gap between germline ends came to 16 bases. CDR3 sequence (DNA): TGTGCCAGCAGTTCCCTGGACACGTTTGCAGATACGCAGTATTTT. Protein: CASSSLDTFADTQYF.

V and J are TRBV7-9 and TRBJ2-7, with TRBD1 matching 7 bases. CDR1 is SEHNR and CDR2 is FQNEAQ in the germline V gene (reference sequence). The CDR3 spans 14 residues. The junction had 8 bases not matched to a gene; V was cut back by 5 bases and J by 4 bases. The CDR3 nucleotides are TGTGCCAGCAGCGCGTCCGGGACAGTATACGAGCAGTACGTC. Translating it yields CASSASGTVYEQYV.

The chain has TRBV15 and TRBJ1-1, with 7 bases matching TRBD1. The CDR3 is 15 amino acids. Germline trimming cut 1 base from V and 1 base from J; bases unmatched to any gene: 3. Germline CDR1 LNHNV, CDR2 YYDKDF (reference sequence). This CDR3 reads CATSRVRDRNTEAFF. In nucleotides, the CDR3 is TGTGCCACCAGCAGAGTAAGGGACAGGAACACTGAAGCTTTCTTT.

In its sample, this clonotype was seen many times. V is TRBV12-3 or TRBV12-4 and J is TRBJ1-5; D is perhaps TRBD1 (6 bases). V shed 6 bases and J shed 6 bases, with 12 bases lying between them. The length of the CDR3 is 13 residues. CDR3 sequence reads: CASRQGGSQPQHF. CDR3 DNA: TGTGCCAGCAGGCAAGGGGGGAGTCAGCCCCAGCATTTT.

This chain connects TRBV20-1 to TRBJ2-1; 7 positions match TRBD2. The J call may be incorrect, as the DNA end agrees better with TRBJ2-7. CDR1 and CDR2 from the germline V gene are DFQATT and SNEGSKA (reference sequence). The CDR3 contains 13 residues. CDR3 in amino acids: CSASYGGINEQYF. The CDR3, as DNA: TGCAGTGCTAGTTACGGGGGGATAAATGAGCAGTACTTC.

This rearrangement joins TRBV10-3 to TRBJ1-6; 8 bases line up with TRBD1. With 1 base clipped from V and 5 bases from J, the junction kept 4 bases outside the gene matches. CDR1 is ENHRY and CDR2 is SYGVKD in the germline V gene. The CDR3 extends over 16 amino acids. CDR3 region: CAISEWGTGDNSPLHF. The CDR3 nucleotides are TGTGCCATCAGTGAGTGGGGGACAGGCGATAATTCACCCCTCCACTTT.

This clonotype appeared many times. The chain combines TRBV11-2 with TRBJ2-5, with no clear D. The CDR3 extends over 12 amino acids. CDR1 and CDR2 (germline): SGHAT, FQNNGV. Trimming shortened V by 3 bases and J by 5 bases, and 7 bases separated the two germline ends. CDR3 amino acids: CASSFFGETQYF. The CDR3 DNA reads TGTGCCAGCAGCTTCTTCGGGGAGACCCAGTACTTC.

This clonotype was observed a handful of times. V usage is TRBV2 and J usage is TRBJ1-1, with 11 positions matching TRBD1. Germline CDR1 SNHLY, CDR2 FYNNEI. The CDR3 covers 18 residues. Germline trimming cut 4 bases from V and 1 base from J; bases unmatched to any gene: 11. The CDR3 protein is CASSGSGQGAPWNTEAFF. DNA for the CDR3: TGTGCCAGCAGTGGATCCGGACAGGGGGCGCCTTGGAACACTGAAGCTTTCTTT.

This clonotype was counted only a few times. The V call is TRBV19, the J call TRBJ2-2; D might be TRBD2 (6 bases). The CDR3 runs to 17 residues. Germline loops: CDR1 LNHDA, CDR2 SQIVND (reference sequence). The germline V and J ends were trimmed by 3 bases and 2 bases, with 16 bases remaining between them. The CDR3: CASSIFRGRDNTGELFF. DNA of the CDR3: TGTGCCAGTAGTATCTTTCGGGGGAGAGACAACACCGGGGAGCTGTTTTTT.

There are many counts of this clonotype. The chain combines TRBV5-1 with TRBJ1-1; unclear D gene. Trimming cost V 3 bases and J 7 bases, with 10 bases left between them. The CDR3 length is 12 residues. CDR1 SGHRS and CDR2 YFSETQ come from the germline V gene. CDR3 nucleotides: TGCGCCAGCAGCTCCCAGCTGGGTGAAGCTTTCTTT. Its translation: CASSSQLGEAFF.

The sample holds a few counts of this clonotype. The rearrangement joins TRBV12-3 or TRBV12-4 to TRBJ1-4; perhaps TRBD1 as D (6 bases). V shed 7 bases and J shed 6 bases, with 15 bases lying between them. This CDR3 comprises 14 residues. The CDR3 DNA sequence: TGTGCCAGCACCTGGGGCAGGGGTGATGAAAAACTGTTTTTT. Translation gives CASTWGRGDEKLFF.

V gene TRBV5-1 combines with J gene TRBJ2-5, with TRBD2 as a possible D gene (6 bases). Trimming stripped 0 bases from V and 2 bases from J, with 14 bases between. The germline gives CDR1 SGHRS, CDR2 YFSETQ. The CDR3 loop spans 16 amino acids. The CDR3 bases are TGCGCCAGCAGCTTGGCCGGGGGACGTCCGCAAGAGACCCAGTACTTC. This codes for CASSLAGGRPQETQYF.

This CDR3 is CASRLTDRPTQYF. The CDR3 bases are TGTGCCAGCAGGCTAACAGATAGACCCACTCAGTACTTC. The V and J genes are TRBV6-2 or TRBV6-3 and TRBJ2-4; D remains unclear. With 6 bases removed from V and 12 bases from J, the gap between germline ends came to 18 bases. The CDR3 covers 13 residues. Germline-derived CDR1 and CDR2 are MNHEY and SVGEGT.

In this sample, this clonotype turned up many times. V and J are TRBV20-1 and TRBJ2-1, with 11 bases aligning to TRBD2. V lost 0 bases and J lost 5; bases outside the gene matches: 3. The CDR3 has 15 amino acids. The germline gives CDR1 DFQATT, CDR2 SNEGSKA (reference sequence). The CDR3 reads CSARDTSGSNNEQFF. DNA for the CDR3: TGCAGTGCTAGAGACACTAGCGGGAGTAACAATGAGCAGTTCTTC.

This clonotype was observed many times. The rearrangement uses TRBV27 and TRBJ2-7; 8 positions agree with TRBD2. Germline CDR1 and CDR2: MNHEY and SMNVEV (reference sequence). This CDR3 has 13 residues. Trimming removed 0 bases from V and 9 bases from J; junction bases left unmatched: 4. The CDR3 protein is CASSLSVGRGQYF. CDR3 DNA: TGTGCCAGCAGTTTATCGGTCGGGAGGGGGCAGTACTTC.

This rearrangement joins TRBV5-1 to TRBJ2-5, with D tentatively TRBD2 (5 bases). The V end lost 4 bases, the J end lost 4 bases, and 17 bases lay between the germline ends. The CDR3 has 15 residues. Germline V lookup: CDR1 SGHRS, CDR2 YFSETQ. The CDR3 loop reads CASSGMRTDTETQYF. In nucleotides, the CDR3 is TGCGCCAGCAGCGGAATGCGGACTGATACAGAGACCCAGTACTTC.

This clonotype was counted between two and nine times. This chain joins TRBV7-9 and TRBJ2-7, with 8 bases identical to TRBD2. This CDR3 has 13 residues. V was clipped by 5 bases and J by 3 bases; unmatched bases: 3. Germline V gene sequence: CDR1 SEHNR, CDR2 FQNEAQ (reference sequence). For the CDR3, the DNA is TGTGCCAGCAGCCGAGCGGGAGTCTACGAGCAGTACTTC. Translated, it gives CASSRAGVYEQYF.

This clonotype was seen a single time. This chain connects TRBV7-8 to TRBJ2-3, with TRBD2 matching 11 bases. Per germline, CDR1 SGHVS and CDR2 FQNEAQ. V lost 5 bases to trimming and J lost 8 bases; unmatched junction nucleotides: 12. The CDR3 consists of 16 residues. CDR3 in amino acids: CASSTPGTSGPGTQYF. CDR3 nucleotides: TGTGCCAGCAGCACCCCCGGGACTAGCGGCCCTGGTACGCAGTATTTT.

Concerning this clonotype: Since a much larger clone is just one base distant, this may be a read error. This chain connects TRBV20-1 to TRBJ2-3; no definite D call. The CDR3 runs 11 residues. Germline-derived CDR1 and CDR2 are DFQATT and SNEGSKA (reference sequence). For the CDR3, the DNA is TGCAGTGCCCAGTTCGGTGATACGCGGTATTTT. Translating it yields CSAQFGDTRYF.

A few counts support this clonotype. The chain joins TRBV10-3 to TRBJ2-1; D gene ambiguous. Germline lookup yields CDR1 ENHRY and CDR2 SYGVKD. V was clipped by 10 bases and J by 7 bases, with 17 bases between them. This CDR3 is built from 13 residues. The CDR3 reads CATTLGNWNEQFF. The DNA of the CDR3 is TGTGCCACAACTCTAGGGAACTGGAATGAGCAGTTCTTC.

This clonotype was seen a few times. The J gene is TRBJ1-2, the V gene TRBV30; 7 positions match TRBD1. The trim removed 3 bases at V and 0 bases at J, leaving 16 bases unmatched. This CDR3 contains 18 residues. From germline, CDR1 is GTSNPN and CDR2 SVGIG (reference sequence). The CDR3 nucleotides read TGTGCCTGGAGCCTGACAGGGAAGGGGACTTTTACTAACTATGGCTACACCTTC. Translation gives CAWSLTGKGTFTNYGYTF.

This clonotype showed up many times. The chain couples TRBV2 to TRBJ1-2, with 8 nucleotides matching TRBD1. The CDR3 loop spans 15 amino acids. The germline gives CDR1 SNHLY, CDR2 FYNNEI. J gave up 6 bases and V 0 bases, and 6 bases lay outside the gene matches. CDR3 protein: CASSEARQGTDGYTF. The CDR3 region has the DNA TGTGCCAGCAGTGAAGCCAGACAGGGGACGGATGGCTACACCTTC.

This clonotype turned up a few times. V and J are TRBV28 and TRBJ1-6, with TRBD1 identical over 9 bases. This CDR3 contains 15 residues. The V gene's germline CDR1 is MDHEN and CDR2 SYDVKM. J gave up 7 bases and V 6 bases, and 7 bases lay outside the gene matches. This CDR3 reads CASRNGQGTNSPLHF. As DNA, the CDR3 is TGTGCCAGCAGAAACGGACAGGGGACCAATTCACCCCTCCACTTT.

This clonotype was found a few times. The rearrangement links TRBV6-1 to TRBJ1-1; D is uncertain. CDR3 size: 10 residues. Germline lookup yields CDR1 MNHNS and CDR2 SASEGT. V shed 5 bases and J shed 5 bases, with 3 bases lying between them. This CDR3 reads CASSYTEAFF. The CDR3 DNA reads TGTGCCAGCAGTTATACTGAAGCTTTCTTT.